These 3 T cell receptor beta chains came from one sample sequenced in a study of spatial heterogeneity in lung cancer. TCRdb called the 5' RACE reads again in MiXCR, with one record for every CDR3 protein. The profile covers about 38,000 distinct CDR3 sequences, with roughly 8% appearing a single time and 25% to 35% taken by the ten largest. As for time point: sample taken at primary tumor resection. Unsorted samples of tumor, nontumor lung or frozen PBMC had their whole RNA sequenced. The sequencing used PBMCs, collected at surgery. The receptors originated from a male donor with early-stage non-small cell lung cancer.

This clonotype was observed at least ten times. The CDR3 nucleotides are TGTGCCACCAGTGAAGGCGGATCCTATGGCTACACCTTC. Amino acid sequence: CATSEGGSYGYTF. V is TRBV24-1 and J is TRBJ1-2; D is uncertain. Germline CDR1 KGHDR, CDR2 SFDVKD. The CDR3 covers 13 residues. Trimming took 4 bases from V and 4 from J, leaving 9 bases between them.

This clonotype has at least ten counts. CDR3: CASSFRQRATEAFF. DNA of the CDR3: TGTGCCAGCAGCTTCCGGCAAAGGGCCACTGAAGCTTTCTTT. This rearrangement joins TRBV5-4 to TRBJ1-1; D unclear. The CDR3 is made up of 14 amino acids. Per germline, CDR1 SGHNT and CDR2 YYREEE (reference sequence). Trimming left V 2 bases short and J 4 bases short, with 12 bases between. Supplemented by reference TRBV5-4 and TRBJ1-1, the full variable domain reads ETGVTQSPTHLIKTRGQQVTLRCSSQSGHNTVSWYQQALGQGPQFIFQYYREEENGRGNFPPRFSGLQFPNYSSELNVNALELDDSALYLCASSFRQRATEAFFGQGTRLTVV.

The table lists this clonotype with a few counts. V is TRBV7-2 and J is TRBJ2-5; no clear D gene. This CDR3 has 13 amino acids. The germline V gene encodes CDR1 SGHTA and CDR2 FQGNSA. Trimming pared 5 bases from V and 2 bases from J, leaving 9 bases between. The CDR3 nucleotides are TGTGCCAGCAGCCGCTATAGGCAAGAGACCCAGTACTTC. It encodes CASSRYRQETQYF.